A selection of T cell receptor beta chains follows, all from one sample in a study of blood T cell repertoires in COVID-19. The repertoire was sequenced with immunoSEQ multiplex PCR; TCRdb's copy has only in-frame clones and lacks some. Here the sample spans under 200,000 clones, about 80% being singletons. Source material: PBMCs or T cells enriched from blood (not recorded which). The receptor set was obtained from an older woman who had recovered from COVID-19. Each CDR3 is given with its conserved first and last residue. The D gene is left open where the match is weak. The size of a clone is reported for some rows only, either as once, few or many, or as a class for expanded clones.

.,.,16,TRBJ1-6,TRBV11-2,TGTGCCAGCAGGGACGACAGGAGATCCTATAATTCACCCCTCCACTTT,CASRDDRRSYNSPLHF
TRBD1,.,16,TRBJ1-6,TRBV9,TGTGCCAGCAGCGCTCCAGGGGGGTCCGTTTCTTCACCCCTCCACTTT,CASSAPGGSVSSPLHF
.,.,15,TRBJ1-2,TRBV29-1,TGCAGCGTTGAAGGTCTGTCAAAAAAGGGGTATGGCTACACCTTC,CSVEGLSKKGYGYTF
.,.,13,TRBJ2-3,TRBV7-2,TGTGCCAGCAGCTTAGGCCACGGGGATACGCAGTATTTT,CASSLGHGDTQYF
.,.,15,TRBJ2-1,TRBV6-5,TGTGCCAGCAGTTTAGAGGGGGGGCTTTACAATGAGCAGTTCTTC,CASSLEGGLYNEQFF
TRBD1,.,14,TRBJ1-5,TRBV24-1,TGTGCCACCCCGGACAGGGATAGCAATCAGCCCCAGCATTTT,CATPDRDSNQPQHF
TRBD1,few,13,TRBJ1-6,TRBV10-2,TGCGCCAGCAGTGACAGGGGGGATTCACCCCTCCACTTT,CASSDRGDSPLHF
.,once,14,TRBJ2-5,TRBV3-1/TRBV3-2,TGTGCCAGCAGCCACGGGGGTCTCGGAAAGACCCAGTACTTC,CASSHGGLGKTQYF
TRBD1,.,17,TRBJ1-6,TRBV9,TGTGCCAGCAGCGTAGACCCCTCCGGACAGGGCTATTCACCCCTCCACTTT,CASSVDPSGQGYSPLHF
.,.,15,TRBJ1-3,TRBV19,TGTGCCAGTAGTATCGAGGCCCGAAGCAGTAACACCATATATTTT,CASSIEARSSNTIYF
.,.,14,TRBJ1-1,TRBV7-9,TGTGCCAGCATCCCCATAGGGGGGAACACTGAAGCTTTCTTT,CASIPIGGNTEAFF
.,.,16,TRBJ1-2,TRBV27,TGTGCCAGCTATCCTCATGGGGGAGGGCAAAACTATGGCTACACCTTC,CASYPHGGGQNYGYTF
TRBD1,.,17,TRBJ1-2,TRBV3-1/TRBV3-2,TGTGCCAGCAGCCCCCTCACTCCGGGACAGGGAAACTATGGCTACACCTTC,CASSPLTPGQGNYGYTF
TRBD1,.,13,TRBJ1-2,TRBV5-1,TGCGCCAGCAGCTTGTGGACAGGCTATGGCTACACCTTC,CASSLWTGYGYTF
.,once,13,TRBJ2-3,TRBV10-3,TGTGCCATCACCCCATCCGGGACAGATACGCAGTATTTT,CAITPSGTDTQYF
.,.,15,TRBJ2-7,TRBV5-6,TGTGCCAGCAGCTTGTCCGGGGTCCCCATTTACGAGCAGTACTTC,CASSLSGVPIYEQYF
.,.,14,TRBJ1-4,TRBV4-2,TGTGCCAGCAGCCAGGGCCAGGGAAATGAAAAACTGTTTTTT,CASSQGQGNEKLFF
TRBD1,.,17,TRBJ1-6,TRBV6-6,TGTGCCAGCAGTCCCCCGGACAGGAAGTTCTATAATTCACCCCTCCACTTT,CASSPPDRKFYNSPLHF
TRBD1,once,15,TRBJ1-2,TRBV27,TGTGCCAGCAGTACCCGGACAGGGCCCCCCTCTGGCTACACCTTC,CASSTRTGPPSGYTF
.,.,12,TRBJ2-7,TRBV21-1,TGTGCCCGCGGGACAGGTAACTACGAGCAGTACTTC,CARGTGNYEQYF
.,few,13,TRBJ2-3,TRBV14,TGTGCCAGCAGAAACAGGGACACAGATACGCAGTATTTT,CASRNRDTDTQYF
.,.,16,TRBJ2-7,TRBV2,TGTGCCAGCAGTGAAGCGCTTCTAGGTGTGATTGGGGAGCAGTACTTC,CASSEALLGVIGEQYF
.,.,17,TRBJ2-2,TRBV14,TGTGCCAGCAGCTCGCTAAGAGGGGGGGCGGACACCGGGGAGCTGTTTTTT,CASSSLRGGADTGELFF
TRBD1,.,17,TRBJ2-6,TRBV7-9,TGTGCCAGCAGCTTGGCACAGGGGGCTTCTGGGGCCAACGTCCTGACTTTC,CASSLAQGASGANVLTF
.,many,13,TRBJ1-2,TRBV14,TGTGCCAGCAGCCGGGACACACAATATGGCTACACCTTC,CASSRDTQYGYTF
TRBD1,.,14,TRBJ1-2,TRBV5-5,TGTGCCAGCAGCTTCCGTCAGGGGGCAGATGGCTACACCTTC,CASSFRQGADGYTF
.,.,15,TRBJ1-2,TRBV7-9,TGTGCCAGCAGCACAAGACAGGTAGTCAACTATGGCTACACCTTC,CASSTRQVVNYGYTF
TRBD1,few,17,TRBJ1-6,TRBV25-1,TGTGCCAGCAGTGAATGGGACAGGGGGAGAGGTAATTCACCCCTCCACTTT,CASSEWDRGRGNSPLHF
.,.,15,TRBJ2-7,TRBV21-1,TGTGCCAGCATCCGATACAGGGGCCTCCTCTACGAGCAGTACTTC,CASIRYRGLLYEQYF
.,.,16,TRBJ2-5,TRBV5-1,TGCGCCAGCAGCTTACGTGTACAGGGAGTGAAGGAGACCCAGTACTTC,CASSLRVQGVKETQYF
TRBD2,once,16,TRBJ2-5,TRBV7-2,TGTGCCAGCAGCTTAGAGCTAGCGGGGGGACCGGAGACCCAGTACTTC,CASSLELAGGPETQYF
TRBD1,.,17,TRBJ1-2,TRBV18,TGTGCCAGCTCACCATCCGGGACAGGGGGCTATATCTATGGCTACACCTTC,CASSPSGTGGYIYGYTF
.,.,17,TRBJ1-1,TRBV3-1/TRBV3-2,TGTGCCAGCAGCCAAGATTATAGCTCTCCGGGGAACACTGAAGCTTTCTTT,CASSQDYSSPGNTEAFF
TRBD2,many,14,TRBJ2-1,TRBV2,TGTGCCAGCAGTACCGGGACTAGCGCCAATGAGCAGTTCTTC,CASSTGTSANEQFF
.,.,13,TRBJ1-2,TRBV15,TGTGCCACCAGCTATCGACAGCTCTATGGCTACACCTTC,CATSYRQLYGYTF
TRBD2,once,14,TRBJ2-3,TRBV9,TGTGCCAGCAGCGTAGTTAGCGGGGAGGAAACGCAGTATTTT,CASSVVSGEETQYF
TRBD1,.,15,TRBJ2-7,TRBV11-2,TGTGCCAGCAGAGATCGGGACAGGCATTCCTACGAGCAGTACTTC,CASRDRDRHSYEQYF
TRBD2,.,15,TRBJ2-3,TRBV6-5,TGTGCCAGCAGCGGACTAGCGGCTAGCACAGATACGCAGTATTTT,CASSGLAASTDTQYF
TRBD1,.,15,TRBJ2-7,TRBV18,TGTGCCAGCTCACGAAACCGGGACAGGGGAGGAGAGCAGTACTTC,CASSRNRDRGGEQYF
TRBD2,.,13,TRBJ2-1,TRBV15,TGTGCCACCAGCGGGGGGGAGGGCAATGAGCAGTTCTTC,CATSGGEGNEQFF
TRBD1,few,17,TRBJ1-6,TRBV7-9,TGTGCCAGCAGTTCCGGGACAGGATACTCCTATAATTCACCCCTCCACTTT,CASSSGTGYSYNSPLHF
.,.,14,TRBJ1-1,TRBV2,TGTGCCAGCAGCCCAACGGGGGGGCCCACTGAAGCTTTCTTT,CASSPTGGPTEAFF
.,.,16,TRBJ1-1,TRBV2,TGTGCCAGCAGTGGTTTGGCAGGGTGGACGGACACTGAAGCTTTCTTT,CASSGLAGWTDTEAFF
TRBD1,.,17,TRBJ1-5,TRBV7-8,TGTGCCAGCAGCTTAGTCGGAGACAGGGGGCTTAATCAGCCCCAGCATTTT,CASSLVGDRGLNQPQHF
.,.,16,TRBJ1-1,TRBV7-9,TGTGCCAGCAGTAAGACGTTTCAGGGATTGAACACTGAAGCTTTCTTT,CASSKTFQGLNTEAFF
.,.,14,TRBJ1-4,TRBV2,TGTGCCAGCAGGCGGGAGGAAGGGAAAGAAAAACTGTTTTTT,CASRREEGKEKLFF